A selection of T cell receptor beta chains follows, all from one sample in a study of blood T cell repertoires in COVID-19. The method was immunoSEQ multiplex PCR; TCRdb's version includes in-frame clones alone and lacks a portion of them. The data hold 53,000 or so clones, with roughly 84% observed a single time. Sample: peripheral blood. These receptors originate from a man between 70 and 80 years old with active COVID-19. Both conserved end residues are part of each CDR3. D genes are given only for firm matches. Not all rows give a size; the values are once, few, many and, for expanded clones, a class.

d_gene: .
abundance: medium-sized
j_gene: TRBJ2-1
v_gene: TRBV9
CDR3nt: TGTGCCAGCAGCGTTCGTTGGCGGGGAGACTCCTACAATGAGCAGTTCTTC
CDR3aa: CASSVRWRGDSYNEQFF

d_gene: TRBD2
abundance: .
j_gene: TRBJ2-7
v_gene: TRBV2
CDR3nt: TGTGCCAGCAGAGCTAGCGGGGGCTCCTACGAGCAGTACTTC
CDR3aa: CASRASGGSYEQYF

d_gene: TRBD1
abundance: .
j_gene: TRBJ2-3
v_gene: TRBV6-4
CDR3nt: TGTGCCAGCGGGACAGGGGATAGCACAGATACGCAGTATTTT
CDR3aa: CASGTGDSTDTQYF

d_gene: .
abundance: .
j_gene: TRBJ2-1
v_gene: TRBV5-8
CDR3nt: TGTGCCAGCACCCGGACTACCTCTTACAATGAGCAGTTCTTC
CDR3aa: CASTRTTSYNEQFF

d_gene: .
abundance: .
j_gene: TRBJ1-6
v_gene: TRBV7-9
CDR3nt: TGTGCCAGCAGCTTAGGCGGCAGCAATAATTCACCCCTCCACTTT
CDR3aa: CASSLGGSNNSPLHF

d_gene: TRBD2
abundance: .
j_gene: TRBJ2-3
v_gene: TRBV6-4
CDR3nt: TGTGCCAGCAGCCCCGGACGGGGGGGAGATACGCAGTATTTT
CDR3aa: CASSPGRGGDTQYF

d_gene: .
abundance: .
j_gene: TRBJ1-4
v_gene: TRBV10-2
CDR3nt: TGCGCCCGTCTGTCGAATGAAAAACTGTTTTTT
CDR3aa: CARLSNEKLFF

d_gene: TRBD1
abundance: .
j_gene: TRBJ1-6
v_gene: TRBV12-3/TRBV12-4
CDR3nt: TGTGCCAGCAGTCGGGGACAGGGCTTCCCCCTCCACTTT
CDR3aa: CASSRGQGFPLHF

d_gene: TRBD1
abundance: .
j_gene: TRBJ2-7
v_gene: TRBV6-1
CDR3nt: TGTGCCAGCAGTGAAGCGCTTGGACAGGGAACCTACGAGCAGTACTTC
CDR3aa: CASSEALGQGTYEQYF

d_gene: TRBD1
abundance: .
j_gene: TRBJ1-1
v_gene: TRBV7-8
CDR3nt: TGTGCCAGCAGCCCTCGTGCGGGACAGGGGAAAGGAAACACTGAAGCTTTCTTT
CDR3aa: CASSPRAGQGKGNTEAFF

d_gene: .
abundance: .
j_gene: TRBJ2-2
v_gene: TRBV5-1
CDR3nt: TGCGCCAGCACCGCGAACACCGGGGAGCTGTTTTTT
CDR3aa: CASTANTGELFF

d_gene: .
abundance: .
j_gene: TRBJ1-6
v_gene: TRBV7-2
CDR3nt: TGTGCCAGCAGCTTGTTGGGGGGTAATTCACCCCTCCACTTT
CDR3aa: CASSLLGGNSPLHF

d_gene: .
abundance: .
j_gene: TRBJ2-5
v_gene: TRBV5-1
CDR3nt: TGCGCCAGCAGCTTGTCCCAGGGCCCGGAGACCCAGTACTTC
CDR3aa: CASSLSQGPETQYF

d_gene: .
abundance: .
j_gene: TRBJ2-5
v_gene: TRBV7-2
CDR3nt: TGTGCCAGCAGCGCAGACGGAGCGCGGAAAGAGACCCAGTACTTC
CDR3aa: CASSADGARKETQYF

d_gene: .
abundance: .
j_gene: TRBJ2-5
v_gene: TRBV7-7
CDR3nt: TGTGCCAGCAGTCCCTCAGGGTTCCAAGAGACCCAGTACTTC
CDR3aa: CASSPSGFQETQYF

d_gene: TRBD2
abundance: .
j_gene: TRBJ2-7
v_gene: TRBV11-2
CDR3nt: TGTGCCAGCAGGGCGGGGGGGCGTAACGAGCAGTACTTC
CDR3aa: CASRAGGRNEQYF

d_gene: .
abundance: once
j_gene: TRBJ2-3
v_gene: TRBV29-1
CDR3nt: TGCAGCGTTGAGTCTAGCGGCACAGATACGCAGTATTTT
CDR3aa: CSVESSGTDTQYF

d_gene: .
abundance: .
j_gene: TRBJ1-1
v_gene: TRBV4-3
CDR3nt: TGCGCCAGCAGCATTTTCAAGCGGACTGAAGCTTTCTTT
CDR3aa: CASSIFKRTEAFF

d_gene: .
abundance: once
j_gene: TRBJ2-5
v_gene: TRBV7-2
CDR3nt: TGTGCCAGCAGCGCGACCCGGGGGGAGACCCAGTACTTC
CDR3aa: CASSATRGETQYF

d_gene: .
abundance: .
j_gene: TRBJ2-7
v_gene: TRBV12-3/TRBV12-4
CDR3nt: TGTGCCAGCAGTTTGGCAAAAGTGCAGTACTTC
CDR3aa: CASSLAKVQYF

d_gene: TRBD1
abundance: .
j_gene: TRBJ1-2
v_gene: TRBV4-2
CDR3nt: TGTGCCAGCAGCCAACAACAGGGGGCCTATGGCTACACCTTC
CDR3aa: CASSQQQGAYGYTF

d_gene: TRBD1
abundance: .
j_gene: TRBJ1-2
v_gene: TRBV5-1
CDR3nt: TGCGCCAGCAGCCAGCCCGGGACAGTCGGAGGCTACACCTTC
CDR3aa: CASSQPGTVGGYTF

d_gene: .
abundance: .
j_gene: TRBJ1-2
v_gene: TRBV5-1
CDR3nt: TGCGCCAGCAGCTTGGACAGCAGGTCTAACTATGGCTACACCTTC
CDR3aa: CASSLDSRSNYGYTF

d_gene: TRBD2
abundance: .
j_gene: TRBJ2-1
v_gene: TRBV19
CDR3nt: TGTGCCAGTAGTATAGCGAGTCTAGCGGGGCATGAGCAGTTCTTC
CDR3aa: CASSIASLAGHEQFF

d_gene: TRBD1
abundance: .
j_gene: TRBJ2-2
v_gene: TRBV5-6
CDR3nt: TGTGCCAGCAGCAGGGACAGGGGGCTCACCGGGGAGCTGTTTTTT
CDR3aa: CASSRDRGLTGELFF

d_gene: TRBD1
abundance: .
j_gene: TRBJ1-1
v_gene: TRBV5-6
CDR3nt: TGTGCCAGCAGCTCGTGGACAGGGCAGGGCACTGAAGCTTTCTTT
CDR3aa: CASSSWTGQGTEAFF

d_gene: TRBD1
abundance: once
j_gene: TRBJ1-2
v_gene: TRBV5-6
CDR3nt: TGTGCCAGCAGCTTCCGGGACAGGGGGTTGGCTGGCTACACCTTC
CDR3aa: CASSFRDRGLAGYTF

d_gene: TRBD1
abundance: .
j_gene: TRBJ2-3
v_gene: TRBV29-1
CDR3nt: TGCAGCGTTGCCTTTGGGACAGGTTTTGGGGATACGCAGTATTTT
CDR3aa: CSVAFGTGFGDTQYF

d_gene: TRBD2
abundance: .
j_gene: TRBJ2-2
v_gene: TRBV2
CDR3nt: TGTGCCAGCATCTTAGCGGGGGGGCTCACCGGGGAGCTGTTTTTT
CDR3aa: CASILAGGLTGELFF

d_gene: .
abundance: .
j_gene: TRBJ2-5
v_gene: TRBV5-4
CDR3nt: TGTGCCAGCAGCTCAACCGGACAGCAAGAGACCCAGTACTTC
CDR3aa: CASSSTGQQETQYF

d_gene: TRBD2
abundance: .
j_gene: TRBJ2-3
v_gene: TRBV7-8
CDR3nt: TGTGCCAGCAGCTTAGATATCGCGGGGGGCCATGCTAGCAGGACAGATACGCAGTATTTT
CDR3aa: CASSLDIAGGHASRTDTQYF

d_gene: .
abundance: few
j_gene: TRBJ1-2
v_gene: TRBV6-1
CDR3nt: TGTGCCAGCAGTGAACAACACGCTAACTATGGCTACACCTTC
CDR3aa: CASSEQHANYGYTF

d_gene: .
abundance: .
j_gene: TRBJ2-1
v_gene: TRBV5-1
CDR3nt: TGCGCCAGCAGCCAGGGCGGGGTCGCCAACAATGAGCAGTTCTTC
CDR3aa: CASSQGGVANNEQFF

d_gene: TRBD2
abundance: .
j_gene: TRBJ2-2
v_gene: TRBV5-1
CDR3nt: TGCGCCAGCAGCTTAGGAGCGGGAACCGGGGAGCTGTTTTTT
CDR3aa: CASSLGAGTGELFF

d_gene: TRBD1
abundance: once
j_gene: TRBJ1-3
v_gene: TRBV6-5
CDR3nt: TGTGCCAGCAGTAGACAGGGGAACTCTGGAAACACCATATATTTT
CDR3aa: CASSRQGNSGNTIYF

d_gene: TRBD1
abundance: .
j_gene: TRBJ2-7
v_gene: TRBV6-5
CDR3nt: TGTGCCAGCAGTTACGGGACAGGGGTCGTGAACTACGAGCAGTACTTC
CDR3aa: CASSYGTGVVNYEQYF

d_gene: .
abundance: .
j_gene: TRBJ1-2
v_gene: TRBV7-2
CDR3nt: TGTGCCAGCAGCTCCAGGAGGGGAGCCGGCTACACCTTC
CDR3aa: CASSSRRGAGYTF

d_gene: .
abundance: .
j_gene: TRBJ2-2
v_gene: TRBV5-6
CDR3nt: TGTGCCAGCAGCTCCCCCGGGGTGGGGGCAGGAAACACCGGGGAGCTGTTTTTT
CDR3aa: CASSSPGVGAGNTGELFF

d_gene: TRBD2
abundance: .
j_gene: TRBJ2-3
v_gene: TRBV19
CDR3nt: TGTGCCAGTAGTATACTAGCGGGGATGCCAGATACGCAGTATTTT
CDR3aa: CASSILAGMPDTQYF

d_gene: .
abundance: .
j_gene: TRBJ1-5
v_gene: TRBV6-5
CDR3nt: TGTGCCAGTGGAAACTCAGGGTACAATCAGCCCCAGCATTTT
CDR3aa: CASGNSGYNQPQHF

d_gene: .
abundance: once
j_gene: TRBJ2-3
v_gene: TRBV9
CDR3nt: TGTGCCAGCAGCGTAGGGGCGGGGCCCACAGATACGCAGTATTTT
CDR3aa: CASSVGAGPTDTQYF

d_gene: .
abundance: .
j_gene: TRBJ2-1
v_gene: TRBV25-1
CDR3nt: TGTGCCAGCAGTGAACCCCGGGGTGGCTCCTACAATGAGCAGTTCTTC
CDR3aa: CASSEPRGGSYNEQFF

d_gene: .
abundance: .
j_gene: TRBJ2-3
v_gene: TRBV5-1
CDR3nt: TGCGCCAGCAGCCAGGCAGGGGCCCTAACAGATACGCAGTATTTT
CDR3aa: CASSQAGALTDTQYF

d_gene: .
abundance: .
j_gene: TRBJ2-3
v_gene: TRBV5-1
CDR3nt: TGCGCCAGCAGCCCCTACACAGATACGCAGTATTTT
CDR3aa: CASSPYTDTQYF

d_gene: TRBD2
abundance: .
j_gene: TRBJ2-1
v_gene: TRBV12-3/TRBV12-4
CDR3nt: TGTGCCAGCACCTGGGAGGGCAGTGAGCAGTTCTTC
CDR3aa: CASTWEGSEQFF

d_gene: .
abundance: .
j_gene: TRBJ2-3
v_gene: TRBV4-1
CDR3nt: TGCGCCAGCAGCCAAGATCCACCACTAGCTGCTAGAGATACGCAGTATTTT
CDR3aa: CASSQDPPLAARDTQYF

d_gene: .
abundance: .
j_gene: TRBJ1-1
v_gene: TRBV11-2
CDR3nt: TGTGCCAGCGCATCGGTCCACACTGAAGCTTTCTTT
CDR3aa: CASASVHTEAFF

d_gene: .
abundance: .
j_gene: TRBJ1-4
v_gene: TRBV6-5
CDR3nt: TGTGCCAGCGTCCGATCGGGGGGGGATGAAAAACTGTTTTTT
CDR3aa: CASVRSGGDEKLFF

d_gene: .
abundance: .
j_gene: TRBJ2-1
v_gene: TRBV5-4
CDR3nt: TGTGCCAGCAGCCTATGGGGGGGCGCCTACAATGAGCAGTTCTTC
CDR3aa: CASSLWGGAYNEQFF

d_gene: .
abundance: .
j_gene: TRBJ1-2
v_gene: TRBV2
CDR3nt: TGTGCCATAGACACCGCAAACTATGGCTACACCTTC
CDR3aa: CAIDTANYGYTF

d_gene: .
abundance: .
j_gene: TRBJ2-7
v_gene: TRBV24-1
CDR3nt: TGTGCCACCAGTGATTCATTAACAGGAACGGAGCAGTACTTC
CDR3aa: CATSDSLTGTEQYF

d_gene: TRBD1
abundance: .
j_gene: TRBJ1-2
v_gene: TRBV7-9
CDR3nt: TGTGCCAGCAGCTTCGGGACAGGGTATGGCTACACCTTC
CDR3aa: CASSFGTGYGYTF

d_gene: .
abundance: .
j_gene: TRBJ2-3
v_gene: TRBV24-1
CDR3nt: TGTGCCACCAGTGAGCTCCTGGGAGCCTCAGGCACAGATACGCAGTATTTT
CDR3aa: CATSELLGASGTDTQYF